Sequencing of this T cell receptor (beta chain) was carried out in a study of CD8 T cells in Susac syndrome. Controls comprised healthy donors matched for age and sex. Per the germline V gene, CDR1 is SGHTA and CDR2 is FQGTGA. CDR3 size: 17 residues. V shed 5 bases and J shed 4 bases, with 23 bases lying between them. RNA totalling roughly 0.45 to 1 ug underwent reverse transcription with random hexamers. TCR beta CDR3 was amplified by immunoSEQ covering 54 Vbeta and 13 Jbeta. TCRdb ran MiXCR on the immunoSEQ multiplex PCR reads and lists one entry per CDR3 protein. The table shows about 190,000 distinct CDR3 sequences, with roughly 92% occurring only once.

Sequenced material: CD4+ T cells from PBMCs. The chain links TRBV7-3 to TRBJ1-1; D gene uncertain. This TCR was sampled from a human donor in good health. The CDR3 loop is CASSLARGAARGTEAFF. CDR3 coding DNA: TGTGCCAGCAGCCTAGCCCGAGGAGCGGCACGAGGCACTGAAGCTTTCTTT.